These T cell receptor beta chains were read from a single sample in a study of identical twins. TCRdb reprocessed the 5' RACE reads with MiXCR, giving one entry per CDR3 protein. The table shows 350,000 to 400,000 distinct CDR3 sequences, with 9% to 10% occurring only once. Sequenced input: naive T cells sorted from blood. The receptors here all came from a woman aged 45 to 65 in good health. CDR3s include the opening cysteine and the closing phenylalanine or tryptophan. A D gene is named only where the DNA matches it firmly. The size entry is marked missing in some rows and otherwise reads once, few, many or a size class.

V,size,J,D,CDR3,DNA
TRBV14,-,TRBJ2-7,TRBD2,CASSQNLLARSYEQYF,TGTGCCAGCAGCCAAAATTTACTAGCGCGTTCCTACGAGCAGTACTTC
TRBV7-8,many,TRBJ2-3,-,CASSLARAASTDTQYF,TGTGCCAGCAGCTTAGCACGAGCGGCTAGCACAGATACGCAGTATTTT
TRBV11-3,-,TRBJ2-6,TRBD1,CASRQGPSSGANVLTF,TGTGCCAGCCGACAGGGCCCTTCCTCTGGGGCCAACGTCCTGACTTTC
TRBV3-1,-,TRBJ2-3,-,CASSTDVTDTQYF,TGTGCCAGCAGTACGGACGTCACAGATACGCAGTATTTT
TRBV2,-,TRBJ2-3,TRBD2,CASKWREVTDTQYF,TGTGCCAGCAAGTGGCGGGAGGTCACAGATACGCAGTATTTT
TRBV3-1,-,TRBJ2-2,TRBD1,CASSQDPGQPTGELFF,TGTGCCAGCAGCCAAGACCCGGGACAGCCCACCGGGGAGCTGTTTTTT
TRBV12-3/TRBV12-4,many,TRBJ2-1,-,CASSLSRNEQFF,TGTGCCAGCAGCTTATCCAGGAATGAGCAGTTCTTC
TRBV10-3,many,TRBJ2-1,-,CAIRGTNNEQFF,TGTGCCATCAGGGGTACCAACAATGAGCAGTTCTTC
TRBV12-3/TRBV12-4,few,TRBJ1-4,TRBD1,CATRRGTGNEKLFF,TGTGCCACCCGACGGGGGACAGGGAATGAAAAACTGTTTTTT
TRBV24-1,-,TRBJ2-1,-,CATSDFRRSSYNEQFF,TGTGCCACCAGTGATTTTCGGCGGAGCTCCTACAATGAGCAGTTCTTC
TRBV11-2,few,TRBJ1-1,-,CASSSFTGMGVRAEAFF,TGTGCCAGCAGCTCCTTTACAGGCATGGGTGTGCGGGCTGAAGCTTTCTTT
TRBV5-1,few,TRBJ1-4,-,CASGYQGRNEKLFF,TGCGCCAGCGGGTACCAGGGACGCAATGAAAAACTGTTTTTT
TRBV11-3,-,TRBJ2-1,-,CASSLDPSHNEQFF,TGTGCCAGCAGCTTAGATCCTTCCCACAATGAGCAGTTCTTC